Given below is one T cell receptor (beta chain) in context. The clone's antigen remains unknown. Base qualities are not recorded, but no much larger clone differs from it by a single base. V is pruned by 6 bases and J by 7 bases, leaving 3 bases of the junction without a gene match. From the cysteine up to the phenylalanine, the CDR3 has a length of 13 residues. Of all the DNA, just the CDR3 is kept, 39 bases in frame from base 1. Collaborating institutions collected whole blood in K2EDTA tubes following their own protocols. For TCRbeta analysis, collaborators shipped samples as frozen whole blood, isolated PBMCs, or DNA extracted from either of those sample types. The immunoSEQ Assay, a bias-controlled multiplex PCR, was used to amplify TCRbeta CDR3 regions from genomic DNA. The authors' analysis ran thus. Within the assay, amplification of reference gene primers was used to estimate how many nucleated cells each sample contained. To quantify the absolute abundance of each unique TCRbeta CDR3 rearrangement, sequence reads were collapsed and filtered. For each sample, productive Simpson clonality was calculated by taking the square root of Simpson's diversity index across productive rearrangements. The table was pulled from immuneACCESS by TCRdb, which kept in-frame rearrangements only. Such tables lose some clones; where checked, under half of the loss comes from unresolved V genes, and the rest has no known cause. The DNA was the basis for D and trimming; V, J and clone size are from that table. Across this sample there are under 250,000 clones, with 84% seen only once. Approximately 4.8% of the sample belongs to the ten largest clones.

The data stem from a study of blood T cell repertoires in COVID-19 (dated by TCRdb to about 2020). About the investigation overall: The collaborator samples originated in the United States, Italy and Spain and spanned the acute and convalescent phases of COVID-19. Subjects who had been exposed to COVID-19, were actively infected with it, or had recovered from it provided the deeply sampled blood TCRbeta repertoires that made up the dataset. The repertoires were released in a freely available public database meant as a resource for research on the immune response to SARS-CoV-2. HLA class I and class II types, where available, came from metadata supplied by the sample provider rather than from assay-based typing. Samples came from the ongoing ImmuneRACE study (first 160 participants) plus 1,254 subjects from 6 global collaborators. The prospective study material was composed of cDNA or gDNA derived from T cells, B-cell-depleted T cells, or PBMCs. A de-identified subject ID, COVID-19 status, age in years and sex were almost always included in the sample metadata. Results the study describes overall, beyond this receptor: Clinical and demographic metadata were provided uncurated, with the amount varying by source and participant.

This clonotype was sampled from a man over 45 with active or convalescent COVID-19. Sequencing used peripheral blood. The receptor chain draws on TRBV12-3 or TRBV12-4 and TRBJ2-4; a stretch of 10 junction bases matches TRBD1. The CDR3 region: CASRLDRGNIQYF. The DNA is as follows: TGTGCCAGCAGACTGGACAGGGGGAACATTCAGTACTTC.